These 14 T cell receptor beta chains share one sample of origin, sequenced in a study of cytomegalovirus exposure and HLA in healthy donors. Primers for the PCR totalled 60 Vbeta and 13 Jbeta. TCRdb's copy holds only in-frame clones and misses some; the assay was immunoSEQ multiplex PCR. The sample contains about 160,000 clones, over 70% of which appear only once. Material for sequencing was PBMCs. All receptors derive from a boy aged 2 to 10 in good health and CMV-seronegative.

This chain's CDR3 is CSVGWTGGGTDTQYF. CDR3 DNA: TGCAGCGTGGGGTGGACAGGGGGAGGCACAGATACGCAGTATTTT. The rearrangement uses TRBV29-1 and TRBJ2-3; 10 bases map to TRBD1. Germline CDR1 and CDR2: SQVTM and ANQGSEA. J gave up 1 base and V 6 bases, and 7 bases lay outside the gene matches. The CDR3 is 15 amino acids.

The gene calls are TRBV6-1 and TRBJ2-7, with D perhaps matching TRBD1 (6 bases). V gave up 7 bases and J gave up 4 bases, with 17 bases separating them. Germline V gene data show CDR1 as MNHNS and CDR2 as SASEGT. This CDR3 contains 14 residues. The CDR3 spells CASTTTGSSYEQYF. In nucleotides, the CDR3 is TGTGCCAGCACCACGACAGGCTCCTCTTACGAGCAGTACTTC.

This chain joins TRBV6-5 and TRBJ1-1, with D hard to call. V lost 6 bases and J 4 bases, leaving 15 bases between the germline ends. The length of the CDR3 is 14 residues. Germline CDR1 and CDR2: MNHEY and SVGAGI. This CDR3 reads CASSLVRAGTEAFF. Here the CDR3 DNA reads TGTGCCAGCAGCCTGGTTAGGGCGGGCACTGAAGCTTTCTTT.

The J gene is TRBJ2-1, the V gene TRBV6-5, with 11 bases lining up with TRBD2. The CDR3 totals 15 residues. The germline V gene has CDR1 MNHEY and CDR2 SVGAGI. J gave up 4 bases and V 8 bases, and 7 bases lay outside the gene matches. CDR3 sequence reads: CASSSGTSGYNEQFF. Here the CDR3 DNA reads TGTGCCAGCTCCTCCGGGACTAGCGGTTACAATGAGCAGTTCTTC.

The rearrangement links TRBV7-9 to TRBJ1-2; no reliable D call. V lost 1 base to trimming and J lost 6 bases, with 9 bases between them. CDR3 length: 13 amino acids. Germline V lookup: CDR1 SEHNR, CDR2 FQNEAQ (reference sequence). The CDR3 DNA follows: TGTGCCAGCAGCTTAGACGGGGTGGATGGCTACACCTTC. This encodes CASSLDGVDGYTF.

The V gene is TRBV7-9, the J gene TRBJ2-7; a weak D match, TRBD2 (5 bases). The CDR3 covers 13 residues. Germline lookup yields CDR1 SEHNR and CDR2 FQNEAQ (reference sequence). The V end lost 8 bases, the J end lost 0 bases, and 11 bases lay between the germline ends. CDR3 sequence: CASRPGSSYEQYF. The DNA of the CDR3 is TGTGCCAGCCGCCCGGGGAGCTCCTACGAGCAGTACTTC.

In nucleotides, the CDR3 is TGTGCCAGCAGTTTATCTGGGACAGGGAATCAGCCCCAGCATTTT. It translates to CASSLSGTGNQPQHF. V is TRBV27 and J is TRBJ1-5, with 9 bases aligning to TRBD1. The germline V gene encodes CDR1 MNHEY and CDR2 SMNVEV (reference sequence). J was trimmed by 4 bases and V by 0 bases; bases with no gene match: 1. The CDR3 runs 15 residues.

The chain combines TRBV28 with TRBJ2-5; D gene uncertain. With 2 bases removed from V and 2 bases from J, the gap between germline ends came to 12 bases. CDR3 length: 15 amino acids. CDR1 and CDR2 from the germline V gene are MDHEN and SYDVKM. DNA for the CDR3: TGTGCCAGCAGTTTAAGACAATCCCTACAAGAGACCCAGTACTTC. Translated: CASSLRQSLQETQYF.

As to this clone: The germline gene is not matched at one end of the junction; a read error may be the cause. This chain links TRBV29-1 with TRBJ2-5; D is uncertain. The CDR3 is 11 amino acids. The germline V gene has CDR1 SQVTM and CDR2 ANQGSEA. The CDR3 sequence: CSVRPREAQYF. The CDR3 nucleotides read TGCAGCGTTCGGCCAAGAGAGGCCCAGTACTTC.

The J gene is TRBJ1-5, the V gene TRBV28; 9 nucleotides align to TRBD1. V trimming: 6 bases; J trimming: 4 bases; junction bases outside the gene matches: 7. The CDR3 contains 15 residues. Per germline, CDR1 MDHEN and CDR2 SYDVKM. The CDR3 region is CASSTIDRGNQPQHF. CDR3 bases: TGTGCCAGCAGCACCATAGACAGGGGGAATCAGCCCCAGCATTTT.

V gene TRBV6-1 combines with J gene TRBJ1-4, with a tentative D call TRBD1 (6 bases). V lost 2 bases and J 5 bases, leaving 12 bases between the germline ends. The CDR3 has 15 amino acids. The germline V gene encodes CDR1 MNHNS and CDR2 SASEGT. DNA of the CDR3: TGTGCCAGCAGTGAACGAGGGACACGGAATGAAAAACTGTTTTTT. It codes for CASSERGTRNEKLFF.

The sample holds a few counts of this clone. V usage is TRBV5-3 and J usage is TRBJ2-1; 12 bases align to TRBD2. TRBV5-3 has ORF status, its function being uncertain. With 3 bases clipped from V and 5 bases from J, the junction kept 0 bases outside the gene matches. The CDR3 has 14 residues. CDR3 in DNA: TGTGCCAGAAGCTGGACTAGCGGGAACAATGAGCAGTTCTTC. This sequence encodes CARSWTSGNNEQFF.

The chain joins TRBV11-2 to TRBJ2-7; D unclear. CDR1 and CDR2 (germline): SGHAT, FQNNGV. This CDR3 is 14 amino acids long. Trimming removed 5 bases at V and 2 bases at J, with 13 bases between. CDR3 in DNA: TGTGCCAGCAGCCCCAACCTTGGAGCCTACGAGCAGTACGTC. Its protein product is CASSPNLGAYEQYV.

The chain employs TRBV11-3 and TRBJ2-7, with TRBD2 matching 7 bases. Germline CDR1 is SGHNT and CDR2 is YENEEA. J was trimmed by 1 base and V by 8 bases; bases with no gene match: 8. The CDR3 runs to 14 residues. Here the CDR3 reads CASSPVAGSYEQYF. The CDR3 nucleotides read TGTGCCAGCTCCCCCGTAGCGGGTTCCTACGAGCAGTACTTC. Full variable domain (rest looked up from reference TRBV11-3 and TRBJ2-7): EAGVVQSPRYKIIEKKQPVAFWCNPISGHNTLYWYLQNLGQGPELLIRYENEEAVDDSQLPKDRFSAERLKGVDSTLKIQPAELGDSAVYLCASSPVAGSYEQYFGPGTRLTVT.